A selection of T cell receptor beta chains follows, all from one sample in a study of OX40 agonist ivuxolimab in advanced cancers. Sequenced by immunoSEQ multiplex PCR; TCRdb stores in-frame clones only, minus some. The repertoire consists of some 80,000 clones, with about 82% occurring once and the leading ten covering 5.5% to 8%. Source: CD4+ or CD8+ T cells sorted from blood, taken in a trial of the OX40 agonist ivuxolimab. The receptors were gathered from an adult with an advanced solid tumor such as melanoma, head and neck, liver or kidney cancer. Each CDR3 is given with its conserved first and last residue. D genes are given only for firm matches. Expanded clones are given a class, and other clones once, few, many or no size at all.

D gene	CDR3 length	clone size	V gene	J gene	CDR3 protein	CDR3 DNA
.	13	.	TRBV7-6	TRBJ2-3	CASSQISTDTQYF	TGTGCCAGCAGCCAGATTAGCACAGATACGCAGTATTTT
.	16	.	TRBV4-1	TRBJ2-7	CASSQAPWTGSYEQYF	TGCGCCAGCAGCCAAGCCCCATGGACGGGTTCCTACGAGCAGTACTTC
TRBD1	14	.	TRBV18	TRBJ1-2	CASSPAGTEYGYTF	TGTGCCAGCTCACCGGCCGGGACAGAATATGGCTACACCTTC
TRBD1	15	.	TRBV30	TRBJ1-2	CAWRLRGQGSYGYTF	TGTGCCTGGAGGCTCCGGGGACAGGGTTCCTATGGCTACACCTTC
.	16	.	TRBV5-5	TRBJ2-5	CASSSGLKGYQETQYF	TGTGCCAGCAGCTCGGGGCTAAAGGGGTACCAAGAGACCCAGTACTTC
.	15	.	TRBV5-1	TRBJ2-2	CASSLPRGNTGELFF	TGCGCCAGCAGCCTGCCTAGGGGGAACACCGGGGAGCTGTTTTTT
TRBD2	15	.	TRBV5-1	TRBJ2-1	CASSRGTSGVNEQFF	TGCGCCAGCAGCCGGGGGACTAGCGGGGTGAATGAGCAGTTCTTC
.	14	.	TRBV6-6	TRBJ2-2	CASSYGERAGELFF	TGTGCCAGCAGTTACGGGGAGCGCGCCGGGGAGCTGTTTTTT
.	12	.	TRBV5-4	TRBJ2-7	CASSLVNYEQYF	TGTGCCAGCAGCTTGGTCAACTACGAGCAGTACTTC
.	14	.	TRBV5-5	TRBJ1-6	CASSPGPIESPLHF	TGTGCCAGCAGCCCTGGGCCGATAGAATCACCCCTCCACTTT
.	15	.	TRBV30	TRBJ1-5	CAWSEWGGAGQPQHF	TGTGCCTGGAGTGAGTGGGGGGGCGCTGGACAGCCCCAGCATTTT
.	16	.	TRBV6-5	TRBJ1-1	CASSYSKRTPGTEAFF	TGTGCCAGCAGTTACTCGAAGAGGACTCCAGGTACTGAAGCTTTCTTT
TRBD1	16	.	TRBV7-8	TRBJ2-2	CASSSPGQGYTGELFF	TGTGCCAGCAGCTCTCCGGGACAGGGGTACACCGGGGAGCTGTTTTTT
.	14	.	TRBV7-9	TRBJ1-2	CASSFGKANYGYTF	TGTGCCAGCAGCTTTGGAAAGGCCAACTATGGCTACACCTTC
.	13	.	TRBV5-1	TRBJ2-3	CASSLKGTDTQYF	TGCGCCAGCAGCTTGAAGGGGACAGATACGCAGTATTTT
.	12	.	TRBV18	TRBJ2-1	CASSQDPDEQFF	TGTGCCAGCTCCCAGGACCCAGATGAGCAGTTCTTC
TRBD2	15	.	TRBV6-5	TRBJ2-7	CASRPLAGKAYEQYF	TGTGCCAGCAGGCCTCTAGCGGGGAAAGCCTACGAGCAGTACTTC
.	13	.	TRBV30	TRBJ2-5	CASRQILQETQYF	TGTGCCTCACGACAGATTCTCCAAGAGACCCAGTACTTC
.	12	.	TRBV18	TRBJ1-3	CASSAVGNTIYF	TGTGCCAGCTCAGCGGTCGGAAACACCATATATTTT
.	15	.	TRBV6-5	TRBJ2-1	CASSYSGYGRNEQFF	TGTGCCAGCAGTTACTCCGGATATGGGAGGAATGAGCAGTTCTTC
TRBD2	13	.	TRBV10-3	TRBJ2-7	CAIRGGGSYEQYF	TGTGCCATCAGAGGCGGGGGTTCCTACGAGCAGTACTTC
TRBD2	15	.	TRBV2	TRBJ2-1	CASSPGLENYNEQFF	TGTGCCAGCAGCCCGGGACTAGAGAACTACAATGAGCAGTTCTTC
.	17	.	TRBV4-1	TRBJ2-3	CASSYFSGTGGTDTQYF	TGCGCCAGCAGCTACTTCTCCGGGACCGGAGGCACAGATACGCAGTATTTT
.	15	.	TRBV2	TRBJ1-4	CASRGIGLLNEKLFF	TGTGCCAGCAGGGGTATAGGGCTGCTTAATGAAAAACTGTTTTTT
.	12	once	TRBV29-1	TRBJ1-2	CSVESGNLGYTF	TGCAGCGTTGAAAGCGGGAACCTTGGCTACACCTTC
TRBD1	15	once	TRBV5-1	TRBJ2-7	CASSLQGAPSYEQYF	TGCGCCAGCAGCTTGCAGGGGGCTCCCTCCTACGAGCAGTACTTC
.	14	once	TRBV11-2	TRBJ2-5	CASSLLATPETQYF	TGTGCCAGCAGCCTTCTAGCGACACCGGAGACCCAGTACTTC
.	13	few	TRBV2	TRBJ1-1	CASRQIMNTEAFF	TGTGCCAGCAGACAGATTATGAACACTGAAGCTTTCTTT
TRBD2	16	.	TRBV9	TRBJ2-5	CASSVEGYPGGETQYF	TGTGCCAGCAGCGTAGAGGGATACCCCGGGGGGGAGACCCAGTACTTC
TRBD2	15	.	TRBV7-9	TRBJ2-5	CASSLEGLAQETQYF	TGTGCCAGCAGCTTAGAGGGACTAGCCCAAGAGACCCAGTACTTC
TRBD2	15	.	TRBV5-6	TRBJ2-1	CASSLLAGGNNEQFF	TGTGCCAGCAGCTTACTAGCGGGGGGAAACAATGAGCAGTTCTTC
TRBD1	14	.	TRBV2	TRBJ2-7	CASRPGQGFDEQYF	TGTGCCAGCAGACCGGGACAGGGTTTCGACGAGCAGTACTTC
.	13	.	TRBV10-1	TRBJ2-2	CASSERPTGELFF	TGCGCCAGCAGTGAGCGGCCTACCGGGGAGCTGTTTTTT
TRBD2	16	.	TRBV11-1	TRBJ2-7	CASSYSSGGGAYEQYF	TGTGCCAGCAGTTACAGTAGCGGCGGGGGGGCCTACGAGCAGTACTTC
.	14	.	TRBV7-6	TRBJ2-7	CASSLVGGSYEQYF	TGTGCCAGCAGCTTAGTTGGCGGGTCCTACGAGCAGTACTTC
TRBD2	18	.	TRBV5-8	TRBJ2-7	CASILAASGSPKNYEQYF	TGTGCCAGCATCCTGGCGGCTAGCGGGAGTCCCAAGAACTACGAGCAGTACTTC
TRBD1	16	few	TRBV4-1	TRBJ1-4	CASSQVMTGVNEKLFF	TGCGCCAGCAGCCAGGTTATGACAGGGGTAAATGAAAAACTGTTTTTT
.	13	.	TRBV7-3	TRBJ2-1	CATRDWRSNEQFF	TGTGCCACCCGGGACTGGCGTTCCAATGAGCAGTTCTTC
.	14	.	TRBV18	TRBJ1-1	CASSPVRGGTEAFF	TGTGCCAGCTCACCGGTGAGGGGAGGGACTGAAGCTTTCTTT
.	15	.	TRBV27	TRBJ1-2	CASSQTASGLSGYTF	TGTGCCAGCAGTCAAACGGCTAGTGGGCTAAGTGGCTACACCTTC
.	14	.	TRBV29-1	TRBJ2-1	CSVDGTISYNEQFF	TGCAGCGTTGACGGGACGATCTCCTACAATGAGCAGTTCTTC
TRBD1	17	.	TRBV7-8	TRBJ2-1	CASSLRPRGLGYDEQFF	TGTGCCAGCAGCTTAAGGCCCAGGGGGCTGGGGTACGATGAGCAGTTCTTC
TRBD1	15	once	TRBV6-6	TRBJ2-7	CASSIRTGGYYEQYF	TGTGCCAGCAGTATCCGGACAGGGGGGTACTACGAGCAGTACTTC
.	13	.	TRBV7-9	TRBJ1-1	CASSFGGNTEAFF	TGTGCCAGCAGCTTTGGAGGGAACACTGAAGCTTTCTTT
.	15	.	TRBV7-3	TRBJ2-1	CASSLEVSSYNEQFF	TGTGCCAGCAGCTTAGAAGTGAGCTCCTACAATGAGCAGTTCTTC
TRBD1	16	.	TRBV4-2	TRBJ2-5	CASSQGADRGRETQYF	TGTGCCAGCAGCCAGGGAGCCGACAGGGGGCGAGAGACCCAGTACTTC
.	14	.	TRBV7-2	TRBJ2-5	CASSPRRGQETQYF	TGTGCCAGCAGTCCCCGGCGGGGTCAAGAGACCCAGTACTTC
.	10	once	TRBV4-1	TRBJ1-4	CASSREKLFF	TGCGCCAGCAGTAGAGAAAAACTGTTTTTT
.	13	.	TRBV30	TRBJ1-5	CAWSEELGQPQHF	TGTGCCTGGAGTGAGGAGTTAGGTCAGCCCCAGCATTTT
.	17	.	TRBV10-1	TRBJ2-3	CASSELTSNASTDTQYF	TGCGCCAGCAGTGAGCTTACAAGCAATGCTAGCACAGATACGCAGTATTTT
.	12	.	TRBV6-6	TRBJ2-7	CASMGVGDEQYF	TGTGCCAGCATGGGAGTGGGTGACGAGCAGTACTTC
TRBD2	14	.	TRBV30	TRBJ2-1	CAWSVGGDGDEQFF	TGTGCCTGGAGTGTTGGGGGGGATGGCGATGAGCAGTTCTTC
.	11	.	TRBV7-9	TRBJ1-1	CASMTRGEAFF	TGTGCCAGCATGACTAGGGGGGAAGCTTTCTTT
.	13	.	TRBV7-9	TRBJ2-2	CASSPARNGELFF	TGTGCCAGCAGCCCAGCCAGGAACGGGGAGCTGTTTTTT
.	16	.	TRBV11-1	TRBJ1-1	CASSLVRGRNNPEAFF	TGTGCCAGCAGCTTAGTACGGGGGCGCAACAACCCTGAAGCTTTCTTT